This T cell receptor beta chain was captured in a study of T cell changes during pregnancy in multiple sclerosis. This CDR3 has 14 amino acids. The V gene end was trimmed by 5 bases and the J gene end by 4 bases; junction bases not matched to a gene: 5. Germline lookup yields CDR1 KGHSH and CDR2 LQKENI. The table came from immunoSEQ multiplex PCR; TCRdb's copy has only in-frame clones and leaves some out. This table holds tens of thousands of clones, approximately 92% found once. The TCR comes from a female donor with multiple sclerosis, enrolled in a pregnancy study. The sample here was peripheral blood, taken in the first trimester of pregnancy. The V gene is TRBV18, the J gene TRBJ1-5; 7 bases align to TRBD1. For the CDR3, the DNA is TGTGCCAGCTCATCAGGACAGGCGAATCAGCCCCAGCATTTT. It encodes CASSSGQANQPQHF. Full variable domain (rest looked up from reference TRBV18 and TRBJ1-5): NAGVMQNPRHLVRRRGQEARLRCSPMKGHSHVYWYRQLPEEGLKFMVYLQKENIIDESGMPKERFSAEFPKEGPSILRIQQVVRGDSAAYFCASSSGQANQPQHFGDGTRLSIL.